These T cell receptor beta chains were read from a single sample in a study of T cell changes during pregnancy in multiple sclerosis. The protocol was immunoSEQ multiplex PCR, while the TCRdb copy is restricted to in-frame clones and leaves out a portion. The profile covers roughly 40,000 clones, with over 80% appearing a single time and 0.65% to 0.9% taken by the ten largest. The source material was CD4+ T cells from peripheral blood mononuclear cells, sampled before pregnancy. The receptors stem from a female donor with multiple sclerosis, enrolled in a pregnancy study. Each CDR3 is given with its conserved first and last residue. D genes are given only for firm matches. Part of the rows lack a size; the others show once, few, many or a class for expanded clones.

V	D	size	J	DNA	CDR3
TRBV10-2	.	.	TRBJ1-5	TGCGCCAGCAGTGGGGGGGGGAACAATCAGCCCCAGCATTTT	CASSGGGNNQPQHF
TRBV19	.	.	TRBJ1-1	TGTGCCAGTAGTAGTTTGATGTTCGCGACTGAAGCTTTCTTT	CASSSLMFATEAFF
TRBV21-1	.	.	TRBJ1-6	TGTGCCAGCACCCCCAACAGGAACAATTCACCCCTCCACTTT	CASTPNRNNSPLHF
TRBV6-5	.	.	TRBJ1-1	TGTGCCAGCAGAACCGTACGGGGCACTGAAGCTTTCTTT	CASRTVRGTEAFF
TRBV19	TRBD2	.	TRBJ2-3	TGTGCCAGTAGCATGAGCGGGGGGGCCGCAGATACGCAGTATTTT	CASSMSGGAADTQYF
TRBV4-3	.	.	TRBJ1-1	TGCGCCAGCAGCCAAGGGAGGGAAGCTTTCTTT	CASSQGREAFF
TRBV11-3	TRBD2	once	TRBJ2-7	TGTGCCAGCAGCTCCAGTTGGGAGCGGGATGAGCAGTACTTC	CASSSSWERDEQYF
TRBV4-1	.	.	TRBJ1-2	TGCGCCAGCAGCCAAGAGAGGACAGTCAACTATGGCTACACCTTC	CASSQERTVNYGYTF
TRBV19	.	few	TRBJ1-2	TGTGCCAGTAGTTGGCAGGTCCGCTATGGCTACACCTTC	CASSWQVRYGYTF
TRBV19	TRBD1	.	TRBJ2-4	TGTGCCAGTAGTCCAAGGACAGGGGGAATTAACATTCAGTACTTC	CASSPRTGGINIQYF
TRBV7-3	TRBD1	.	TRBJ2-4	TGTGCCAGCAGCTTAACAGGGGGCGGAAACATTCAGTACTTC	CASSLTGGGNIQYF
TRBV10-3	.	.	TRBJ2-3	TGTGCCACCCGGGGGACTCTTAGCACAGATACGCAGTATTTT	CATRGTLSTDTQYF
TRBV11-1	TRBD1	few	TRBJ1-6	TGTGCCAGCAGCTCAGACAGGGGGCTTTCACCCCTCCACTTT	CASSSDRGLSPLHF
TRBV6-1	.	.	TRBJ2-1	TGTGCCAGCAGTGCCCGACAGTACAATGAGCAGTTCTTC	CASSARQYNEQFF
TRBV7-3	.	.	TRBJ2-7	TGTGCCAGCAGCTTAGAGTTGAGCTCCTACGAGCAGTACTTC	CASSLELSSYEQYF
TRBV28	TRBD2	.	TRBJ2-1	TGTGCCAGCAGTCTCCCCGGGACTAGCATCCATGAGCAGTTCTTC	CASSLPGTSIHEQFF
TRBV19	TRBD1	.	TRBJ2-3	TGTGCCAGTAGTCCTCGGACAGGAACCCCAGATACGCAGTATTTT	CASSPRTGTPDTQYF
TRBV29-1	TRBD2	once	TRBJ2-1	TGCAGCGTTATTAAGCGGGGGCGCGGGGGTGAGCAGTTCTTC	CSVIKRGRGGEQFF
TRBV5-5	TRBD1	.	TRBJ2-7	TGTGCCAGCAGCACTATGGAGGGACAGGCCTACGAGCAGTACTTC	CASSTMEGQAYEQYF
TRBV7-8	TRBD1	.	TRBJ1-2	TGTGCCAGCAGTACTGACAGGGGGCCTTTGAGCGGCTACACCTTC	CASSTDRGPLSGYTF
TRBV19	.	.	TRBJ1-1	TGTGCCAGCTCCGCGGCGGGCGGGGGGACTGAAGCTTTCTTT	CASSAAGGGTEAFF
TRBV18	.	.	TRBJ1-1	TGTGCCAGCTCCCTCATCGGAACCCAGGACACTGAAGCTTTCTTT	CASSLIGTQDTEAFF
TRBV9	TRBD2	.	TRBJ2-5	TGTGCCAGCAGCGTAGGTCTGGGACTAGATTTAGAGACCCAGTACTTC	CASSVGLGLDLETQYF
TRBV10-3	TRBD2	.	TRBJ2-1	TGTGCCATCAGTGGCTCTCCTAGCGGGGGGGCCTTTGAGCAGTTCTTC	CAISGSPSGGAFEQFF
TRBV7-8	TRBD2	few	TRBJ2-7	TGTGCCAGCAGCTTTACTAGCGGGGGAAGCTCCTACGAGCAGTACTTC	CASSFTSGGSSYEQYF
TRBV7-6	.	.	TRBJ2-1	TGTGCCAGCAGCTTATACAGGGCCAATGAGCAGTTCTTC	CASSLYRANEQFF
TRBV25-1	TRBD2	.	TRBJ2-1	TGTGCCAGCAAGACTAGCGGGGTTAGCTCCTACAATGAGCAGTTCTTC	CASKTSGVSSYNEQFF
TRBV29-1	TRBD2	.	TRBJ2-3	TGCAGCGTGGGGACTAGCGGGACGCACCCAACCCAGTATTTT	CSVGTSGTHPTQYF
TRBV9	TRBD1	.	TRBJ1-2	TGTGCCAGCAGCACCCGTCCCGGGACAGGGGGGAGGGATGGCTACACCTTC	CASSTRPGTGGRDGYTF
TRBV5-1	.	.	TRBJ2-7	TGCGCCAGCAGCTTAGCGGGCGGGGGCAGCTCCTACGAGCAGTACTTC	CASSLAGGGSSYEQYF
TRBV6-5	.	.	TRBJ2-7	TGTGCCAGCAGTTACCTCAGGTACTACGAGCAGTACTTC	CASSYLRYYEQYF
TRBV5-1	.	once	TRBJ2-1	TGCGCCAGCAGCTTGGGGGGGGTTGGGTACAATGAGCAGTTCTTC	CASSLGGVGYNEQFF
TRBV5-4	TRBD1	.	TRBJ1-1	TGTGCCAGCAGCTTGGCCTTGGGACAGTATACTGAAGCTTTCTTT	CASSLALGQYTEAFF